This TCR beta chain was identified in a study of cytomegalovirus exposure and HLA in healthy donors (dated by TCRdb to the late 2010s). With respect to the entire study: An earlier analysis of several hundred of the donors reported approximately 290 Gb of sequence data and 117 million unique TCR beta sequences from roughly 200 million T cells. The aim of the study was to test whether cataloging public T cell receptors could identify signatures of past pathogen exposure. Both class I and class II loci were covered by HLA typing, at four-digit resolution. Across roughly 420 genotyped donors of the cohort, an average of about 240,000 unique TCR beta nucleotide sequences per donor were sequenced, and 15% to 20% of those sequences were non-productive. The number of typed donors differed by locus: about 620-630 for A, B, C, DRB1 and DQB1; 500 to 550 for DQA1; fewer than 610 for DPA1; and about 470 for DPB1. A separate validation cohort of 100 to 150 different subjects was used in addition to the 666-subject first cohort. In the later analysis, no new phenotypic data were used to find candidate immune exposures; instead, reliance was placed on TCR beta sequences and their occurrence across donors. Among the roughly 390 genotyped donors, roughly 80% belonged to the genetic ancestry cluster associated with self-reported Caucasian donors. An early release covering over 500 HLA-typed donors comprised roughly 300 gigabases of sequencing data and approximately 80 million unique TCR sequences. To study patterns of TCR occurrence, a later analysis re-analyzed previously published TCR beta repertoires from just over 650 donors and added high-resolution HLA genotyping. The T cell repertoires of about 700 subjects were profiled by immunosequencing and related to cytomegalovirus serostatus. Roughly five DR-DQ haplotypes were handled as single units for association and clustering because linkage in the cohort was strong. Genome-wide SNP genotypes for about 65% of the roughly 670 donors were used in a later genetic analysis, which treated that subset as a discovery cohort. An earlier analysis of around 580 of the donors used high-throughput TCR beta sequencing to judge whether each TCR beta V gene segment behaved as functional or pseudogenic. Donor age, sex, ethnicity and CMV serostatus were compiled alongside the repertoire data. The study combined high-throughput TCR immunosequencing, statistical association of individual TCRs with disease status, and machine learning to predict cytomegalovirus infection status. Every discovery cohort repertoire had been produced on one sequencing platform.

Trimming costs V 1 base and J 1 base, and their ends lie 7 bases apart. CDR1 and CDR2 are read off the germline V gene as LGHNA and YNFKEQ. Spanning cysteine to phenylalanine, the CDR3 consists of 14 amino acids. Kept here is only the CDR3 DNA, which spans 42 bases and is read in frame from base 1. A few counts support this clone. Its target antigen remains unknown. Within one base of it there is no much larger clone, and no base qualities were kept. In total, 666 healthy bone marrow donors made up the cohort. At the time of sampling, all cohort members were nominally healthy, though unrecorded immune exposures were likely present. The donor tested CMV seropositive, placing the donor among the 289 seropositive members of the cohort. Each donor provided a peripheral blood sample, and peripheral blood mononuclear cells were used for TCR beta sequencing. The Qiagen DNeasy Blood Extraction Kit was used to extract genomic DNA from the blood cell samples.

Library preparation was by the immunoSEQ multiplex PCR assay. A mixture of 60 forward primers for TCR Vbeta segments and 13 reverse primers for TCR Jbeta segments was used in the multiplex PCR. The CDR3 region of rearranged TCR beta genes was amplified from genomic DNA with a multiplex PCR assay. On the Illumina HiSeq System, the amplified TCR beta libraries were sequenced as 87-base-pair reads. The authors processed their data as follows. A later analysis counted about 80 million unique TCR beta chains across the 670 or so repertoires, and 10 million to 12 million of these chains were shared by at least two donors. A nearest-neighbor algorithm error-corrected the raw reads and collapsed the reads into unique sequences, merging closely related sequences to remove PCR and sequencing errors. To assign V, D and J gene segments, CDR3 sequences were aligned to IMGT reference sequences. For a sequence to be retained, a match of at least six nucleotides was required to both a V gene segment and a J gene segment. Rearrangements were called productive when the CDR3 lacked stop codons and stayed in frame with V and J; all others were non-productive. CDR3 was defined according to IMGT convention as the region running from the second conserved V-encoded cysteine to the conserved J-encoded phenylalanine. In an earlier analysis of 587 of the donors, sequences lacking an unambiguous match to a single V gene segment were excluded. An earlier analysis of just under 600 of the donors called V segments functional above 56.7% productive rearrangements and segregating when the between-donor standard deviation exceeded 5%. A statistical classification framework was built to diagnose cytomegalovirus status from the catalog of TCR beta chain sequences. V and J gene assignment, in a later analysis, came from comparing TCR nucleotide sequences with IMGT/GENE-DB human TR gene sequences. In a later analysis, CDR3 sequences and most-parsimonious VDJ recombination scenarios were assigned using the TCRdist pipeline. A later analysis defined each TCR beta chain by its CDR3 amino acid sequence plus V-gene family, and excluded reads lacking a unique V-gene family. To address suspected cross-contamination and a sequencing artifact, a later analysis removed around 590 highly shared, low-generation-probability nucleotide sequences. In a later analysis, a clonal expansion index was calculated for each public chain from normalized within-repertoire ranks of inferred template counts. In a later analysis, generation probabilities were computed using a VDJ recombination model fitted to out-of-frame rearrangements, and the results were checked against IGoR. A later analysis scored TCR-TCR, TCR-HLA and TCR-CMV co-occurrence with hypergeometric tests, applying a repertoire-size bias correction to TCR pairs. False discovery rates were estimated in a later analysis by permuting HLA or CMV assignments 20 times. A later analysis grouped co-occurring TCRs with DBSCAN, adding TCRdist sequence similarity when clustering within HLA-allele-positive subsets. Co-occurrence clustering excluded repertoires with fewer than 30,000 or more than 120,000 public chains, plus five with anomalous nucleotide sharing. This is the immuneACCESS table as TCRdb keeps it, with only in-frame sequences that have V and J called. A part of the clones is gone; compared with another copy, unresolved V genes explain less than half, and the rest is unexplained. The V and J calls and clone size are taken from that table; D and trimming were inferred from the DNA. For this sample there are around 200,000 clones; about 80% appear just once. In total, the top ten clones hold around 2.9% of the sample.

What the authors observed across the whole study: Roughly uniform sequencing depth across donors was assumed in presence/absence analyses, although this assumption may not hold. The cohort was sequenced for TCR beta chains only, and without alpha or paired-chain data the features that could be detected were limited. V-gene and J-gene trimming of TCR beta chains was associated with a missense DCLRE1C variant in a later genetic analysis, and the association was replicated in an independent cohort. Some IMGT-functional V segments, including TRBV6-2 and TRBV6-3, could not be distinguished by the 87-base-pair reads and were therefore excluded. Because some donors lacked HLA typing at each locus, the association tests relied only on the typed subset. An earlier analysis of around 540 of the donors showed that most TCR beta V segments appeared in productive rearrangements either about 90% or about 30% of the time, which broadly matched IMGT annotations. According to a later analysis, TCR association rates differed among HLA loci, with DRB1 alleles showing the most associated TCRs and HLA-C alleles showing the fewest. According to a later genetic analysis, donors in an Asian-associated ancestry cluster had fewer N-insertions in productive TCRs than the approximately 650-donor mean. A cluster of highly shared sequence variants was judged likely to be a technical artifact of the sequencing pipeline. A later analysis reported that several top co-occurrence clusters appeared linked to parvovirus B19, influenza, CMV and Epstein-Barr virus. In a later analysis, HLA-associated TCR beta chains showed more clonal expansion and lower generation probabilities than non-associated chains that were equally common. Because counts were too low, 15 to 20 rarely observed V segments, including chromosome 9 orphons, were excluded from the earlier analysis of some 590 of the donors. The authors suggested that the approach could potentially be generalized to other disease states and immunological phenotypes. Specific HLA alleles were associated with 18,000 or so TCR beta sequences at a false discovery rate of 0.05 in a later analysis. The only immune exposure information available for the cohort was CMV serostatus. Linkage disequilibrium might explain the correlated functional status among segregating V segments, but an unknown experimental factor could not be excluded. Most TCR sequences were observed very rarely across donors, whereas some public TCRs were present in many individuals. A further reported finding was that TCR beta sequences accurately predicted the HLA-A and HLA-B alleles for most subjects in the first cohort. In vitro tests confirmed that a few of the cytomegalovirus-associated TCR beta chains recognize cytomegalovirus antigens. When HLA alleles, especially DR and DQ, strongly co-occurred, TCR associations were difficult to assign to individual alleles. The classifier was reported to diagnose cytomegalovirus status with high specificity and sensitivity in both the original cohort and the validation cohort. According to a later analysis, most CMV-associated TCR beta chains appeared to be HLA-restricted, and the HLA associations seemed to be driven largely by CMV exposure. The study gave a list of about 160 TCR beta chains associated with cytomegalovirus.

The sequence joins TRBV4-2 to TRBJ1-1, with no confident D gene call. The sequenced sample consisted of PBMCs. This receptor was identified in a woman aged 55-69 years in good health and CMV-seropositive. The CDR3 region has the sequence CASSQANGNTEAFF. The DNA sequence is TGTGCCAGCAGCCAAGCAAACGGGAACACTGAAGCTTTCTTT.